Presented here are 15 T cell receptor beta chains from one specimen sequenced in a study of OX40 agonist ivuxolimab in advanced cancers. The repertoire was sequenced with immunoSEQ multiplex PCR; TCRdb's copy has only in-frame clones and lacks some. Of approximately 83,000 clones in the sample, approximately 84% were seen once. The specimen comprised CD4+ or CD8+ T cells sorted from blood, sampled in a trial of the OX40 agonist ivuxolimab. The receptors shown here come from an adult with an advanced solid tumor such as melanoma, head and neck, liver or kidney cancer.

The J gene is TRBJ1-3, the V gene TRBV5-1, with D possibly matching TRBD1 (5 bases). The length of the CDR3 is 14 residues. The germline gives CDR1 SGHRS, CDR2 YFSETQ. With 9 bases removed from V and 0 bases from J, the gap between germline ends came to 13 bases. CDR3 nucleotide sequence: TGCGCCACTGCCGCGGACACCTCTGGAAACACCATATATTTT. Protein sequence: CATAADTSGNTIYF.

V is TRBV11-3 and J is TRBJ2-7, with D possibly being TRBD2 (6 bases). The CDR3 runs to 13 residues. V was pared by 5 bases and J by 5 bases, with 13 bases between. Looked up from germline, CDR1 is SGHNT and CDR2 is YENEEA. CDR3 DNA sequence: TGTGCCAGCAGCCCGAGCGGGTACAACGAGCAGTACTTC. Its protein is CASSPSGYNEQYF.

This clone was seen a single time. The chain links TRBV5-4 to TRBJ1-4, with D possibly being TRBD1 (5 bases). CDR3 length: 16 amino acids. CDR1 and CDR2 (germline): SGHNT, YYREEE (reference sequence). Trimming stripped 0 bases from V and 3 bases from J, with 12 bases between. CDR3 nucleotides: TGTGCCAGCAGCTTGGAGGGACCGAAGGCTAATGAAAAACTGTTTTTT. Its protein product is CASSLEGPKANEKLFF.

The count of this clone is one. The chain joins TRBV7-3 to TRBJ2-7, with D perhaps TRBD2 (5 bases). The V end was cut by 5 bases, the J end by 7 bases, with 18 bases between. The CDR3 spans 14 residues. Germline lookup yields CDR1 SGHTA and CDR2 FQGTGA. The CDR3 protein is CASSPDRTTGEQYF. The CDR3 DNA reads as TGTGCCAGCAGCCCCGATCGAACGACGGGAGAGCAGTACTTC.

V and J are TRBV5-1 and TRBJ2-2; D is undetermined. Trimming took 5 bases from V and 1 from J, leaving 9 bases between them. Per germline, CDR1 SGHRS and CDR2 YFSETQ. This CDR3 contains 14 residues. CDR3: CASRLGENTGELFF. DNA for the CDR3: TGCGCCAGCAGGCTTGGGGAGAACACCGGGGAGCTGTTTTTT.

In its sample, this clone was seen once. The genes are TRBV5-1 and TRBJ2-7; 7 nucleotides align to TRBD2. V gave up 4 bases and J gave up 4 bases; unmatched junction bases: 11. The CDR3 runs to 15 residues. CDR1 and CDR2 from the germline V gene are SGHRS and YFSETQ. CDR3 amino acids: CASSPLGGRRYEQYF. The CDR3 DNA follows: TGCGCCAGCAGCCCTCTGGGGGGGAGGCGGTACGAGCAGTACTTC.

The V gene is TRBV5-1, the J gene TRBJ2-3; 9 positions match TRBD2. The length of the CDR3 is 15 residues. Germline lookup yields CDR1 SGHRS and CDR2 YFSETQ. Trimming removed 6 bases from V and 4 bases from J; junction bases left unmatched: 9. The CDR3 DNA reads as TGCGCCAGCAAAGAGGGAGCGGGGGGCCCAGATACGCAGTATTTT. It is translated as CASKEGAGGPDTQYF. Based on the CDR3 plus reference TRBV5-1 and TRBJ2-3, the full variable domain is KAGVTQTPRYLIKTRGQQVTLSCSPISGHRSVSWYQQTPGQGLQFLFEYFSETQRNKGNFPGRFSGRQFSNSRSEMNVSTLELGDSALYLCASKEGAGGPDTQYFGPGTRLTVL.

Concerning this clone: The germline gene is not matched at one end of the junction; a read error may be the cause. The V gene is TRBV28, the J gene TRBJ1-1; D gene uncertain. Germline loops: CDR1 MDHEN, CDR2 SYDVKM. The CDR3 covers 13 residues. The CDR3 here is CASSPTLNTEASF. CDR3 coding DNA: TGTGCCAGCAGTCCGACCCTGAACACTGAAGCTTCCTTT.

The rearrangement uses TRBV5-1 and TRBJ1-2; 9 bases are shared with TRBD1. CDR3 length equals 14 residues. Germline CDR1 is SGHRS and CDR2 is YFSETQ. Trimming took 1 base from V and 6 from J; bases not matched to a gene: 4. CDR3 protein: CASSLRGQGDGYTF. The CDR3 bases are TGCGCCAGCAGCTTGAGGGGACAGGGTGATGGCTACACCTTC.

CDR3 sequence (DNA): TGTGCCAGCAGCGTAATTGGTGGGTACAATGAGCAGTTCTTC. Residues: CASSVIGGYNEQFF. The chain couples TRBV9 to TRBJ2-1; D unresolved. The CDR3 has 14 amino acids. The germline gives CDR1 SGDLS, CDR2 YYNGEE. Trimming shortened V by 1 base and J by 4 bases, and 9 bases separated the two germline ends.

The chain combines TRBV4-1 with TRBJ1-4, with 12 bases matching TRBD1. The CDR3 has 16 amino acids. Germline loops: CDR1 MGHRA, CDR2 YSYEKL. Trimming took 0 bases from V and 8 from J; bases not matched to a gene: 4. CDR3 loop: CASSQDEGTGGEKLFF. CDR3 DNA sequence: TGCGCCAGCAGCCAAGACGAAGGGACAGGGGGCGAAAAACTGTTTTTT.

The chain has TRBV5-1 and TRBJ2-3, with 8 bases that match TRBD2. CDR1 is SGHRS and CDR2 is YFSETQ in the germline V gene. V shed 2 bases and J 1 base; nucleotides not matched to a gene: 3. CDR3 size: 15 residues. In DNA, the CDR3 is TGCGCCAGCAGCTTTGGAGCGGGAGGCACAGATACGCAGTATTTT. This gives the protein CASSFGAGGTDTQYF.

The chain employs TRBV19 and TRBJ1-5; D not certain. Germline assignment: CDR1 LNHDA and CDR2 SQIVND (reference sequence). Trimming removed 5 bases at V and 5 bases at J, with 10 bases between. CDR3 length: 13 residues. CDR3 nucleotide sequence: TGTGCCAGTAGTGGAAGATCTCATCAGCCCCAGCATTTT. It yields the protein CASSGRSHQPQHF. The full variable domain, rest sourced from reference TRBV19 and TRBJ1-5, is DGGITQSPKYLFRKEGQNVTLSCEQNLNHDAMYWYRQDPGQGLRLIYYSQIVNDFQKGDIAEGYSVSREKKESFPLTVTSAQKNPTAFYLCASSGRSHQPQHFGDGTRLSIL.

Regarding this clone: Germline is not matched at one junction end, which may reflect a read error. The rearrangement joins TRBV7-2 to TRBJ2-3; 7 bases match TRBD2. Germline V gene lookup returns CDR1 SGHTA and CDR2 FQGNSA. The length of the CDR3 is 16 residues. The CDR3, as DNA: TGTGCCAGCAGCCTAGCGGCCCTAGCCCGCACAGATACGCAGTATTTT. Its protein product is CASSLAALARTDTQYF. The full variable domain, in which reference TRBV7-2 and TRBJ2-3 provide the parts outside the CDR3, is GAGVSQSPSNKVTEKGKDVELRCDPISGHTALYWYRQSLGQGLEFLIYFQGNSAPDKSGLPSDRFSAERTGGSVSTLTIQRTQQEDSAVYLCASSLAALARTDTQYFGPGTRLTVL.

The J gene is TRBJ2-3, the V gene TRBV4-3; D possibly uses TRBD1 or TRBD2 (5 bases each). This CDR3 is 15 amino acids long. Germline V lookup: CDR1 LGHNA, CDR2 YSLEER. Trimming left V 4 bases short and J 0 bases short, with 11 bases between. In DNA form, the CDR3 reads TGCGCCAGCAGCCGATGGGACCTGAGCACAGATACGCAGTATTTT. Its translation: CASSRWDLSTDTQYF.